This TCR beta chain comes out of a study of blood T cell repertoires in COVID-19. V trimming: 9 bases; J trimming: 7 bases; junction bases outside the gene matches: 5. Looked up from germline, CDR1 is KGHDR and CDR2 is SFDVKD. This CDR3 region has 13 residues. Here immunoSEQ multiplex PCR was the method, and the copy in TCRdb shows in-frame clones only, minus some. The sample has around 60,000 clones; roughly 87% are singletons. The sample consisted of peripheral blood. The rearrangement links TRBV24-1 to TRBJ2-2, with TRBD1 identical over 9 bases. This clonotype was obtained from a man aged 45-65 years with active COVID-19. CDR3 region: CATGTGSGGELFF. CDR3 coding DNA: TGTGCCACCGGGACAGGGTCCGGCGGGGAGCTGTTTTTT.